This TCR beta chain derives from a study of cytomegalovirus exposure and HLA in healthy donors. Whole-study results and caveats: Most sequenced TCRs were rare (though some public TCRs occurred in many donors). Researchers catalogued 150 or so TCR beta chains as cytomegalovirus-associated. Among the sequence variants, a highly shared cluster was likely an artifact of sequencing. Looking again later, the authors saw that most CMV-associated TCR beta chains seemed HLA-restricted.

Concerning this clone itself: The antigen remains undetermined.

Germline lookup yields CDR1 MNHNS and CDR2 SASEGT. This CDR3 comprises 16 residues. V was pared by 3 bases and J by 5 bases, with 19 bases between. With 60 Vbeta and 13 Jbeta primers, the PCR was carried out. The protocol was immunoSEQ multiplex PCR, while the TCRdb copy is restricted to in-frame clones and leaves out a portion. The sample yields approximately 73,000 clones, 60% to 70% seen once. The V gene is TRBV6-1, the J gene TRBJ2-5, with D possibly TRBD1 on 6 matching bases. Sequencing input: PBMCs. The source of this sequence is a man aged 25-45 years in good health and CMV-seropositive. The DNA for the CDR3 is TGTGCCAGCAGTGAGCAGGGGCCACCCCCAGGGGAGACCCAGTACTTC. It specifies CASSEQGPPPGETQYF.